This T cell receptor (beta chain) was found in a study of T cell repertoires in cytomegalovirus infection. Across the whole study: Based on public TCR beta signatures, there were indications of CMV infection and of a matching HLA type.

One entry per CDR3 protein, called by TCRdb with MiXCR from the reads. The profile shows roughly 500,000 distinct CDR3 sequences, approximately 10% of them singletons. Study results and limitations: CMV-specific TCR beta clonotypes restricted by HLA-C dominated the ex vivo response.

Trimming took 6 bases from V and 13 from J; bases not matched to a gene: 8. The CDR3 is 13 residues long. In germline, CDR1 is MNHEY, CDR2 SMNVEV (reference sequence). This clonotype occurred many times. The antigen remains undetermined. The clonotype originates from a human donor in good health (CMV status not recorded). Some clones in this sample may be carry-over from other donors' samples. This sequence joins TRBV27 and TRBJ2-1; 11 bases align to TRBD2. The sequenced sample was PBMCs. CDR3 sequence: CASRMGLAGGQFF. The CDR3 DNA sequence: TGTGCCAGCAGGATGGGGCTAGCGGGAGGACAGTTCTTC.